The rows below give T cell receptor beta chains drawn from one sample of a study of CD8+ T cells in alopecia areata. Sequencing used immunoSEQ multiplex PCR; TCRdb keeps in-frame clones, though not all of them. The sample records fewer than 150,000 clones, less than 80% being singletons. Specimen: CD4+ T cells sorted from blood. These receptors were obtained from a human donor in good health. Both conserved end residues are part of each CDR3. A D gene is named only where the DNA matches it firmly. Some rows have no size entry. The others give once, few or many, or a class for an expanded clone.

DNA	CDR3	J	D	V	size
TGCGCCAGCAGCTTGGTAGCCAGCGGGGACCTCTACGAGCAGTACTTC	CASSLVASGDLYEQYF	TRBJ2-7	TRBD2	TRBV5-1	NA
TGTGCCAGCAGCTTCCGGGGAAGGCCTGGGGCCAACGTCCTGACTTTC	CASSFRGRPGANVLTF	TRBJ2-6	NA	TRBV5-4	NA
TGTGCCTGGGGGACTAGCGAAGAGACCCAGTACTTC	CAWGTSEETQYF	TRBJ2-5	TRBD2	TRBV30	once
TGCGCCAGCAGCAAAGGGGCCTCTGCGAATTCACCCCTCCACTTT	CASSKGASANSPLHF	TRBJ1-6	NA	TRBV5-1	NA
TGTGCCAGCAGCTTACTTAGCGGGGGCGGGGGCACAGATACGCAGTATTTT	CASSLLSGGGGTDTQYF	TRBJ2-3	TRBD2	TRBV11-2	NA
TGCAGCGTTGTAGGCTCTGGGGCCAACGTCCTGACTTTC	CSVVGSGANVLTF	TRBJ2-6	NA	TRBV29-1	NA
TGTGCCAGCAACCGGGCGAGGGAGGGGAACACTGAAGCTTTCTTT	CASNRAREGNTEAFF	TRBJ1-1	NA	TRBV11-2	NA
TGCGCCAGCAGCGGGGGGTACCAAGAGACCCAGTACTTC	CASSGGYQETQYF	TRBJ2-5	NA	TRBV4-1	few
TGTGCCAGCAGCCCTGCCCGGGGGGCGCGTGGCTACACCTTC	CASSPARGARGYTF	TRBJ1-2	NA	TRBV5-4	once
TGTGCCAGCACCACGTCCCGGGGGCCTGGGGCCAACGTCCTGACTTTC	CASTTSRGPGANVLTF	TRBJ2-6	NA	TRBV11-2	NA
TGTGCCAGCAGCCCCCGGCGAGATTCACCCCTCCACTTT	CASSPRRDSPLHF	TRBJ1-6	NA	TRBV27	once
TGTGCCAGCAGCTTCTCGACAGGGGGAGATGAAAAACTGTTTTTT	CASSFSTGGDEKLFF	TRBJ1-4	TRBD1	TRBV9	NA
TGCAGTGTATCATACAGGGATGAAGCTTTCTTT	CSVSYRDEAFF	TRBJ1-1	NA	TRBV20-1	once
TGTGCCTGGAAGCTAGCGGGGAGCTCGTACGAGCAGTACTTC	CAWKLAGSSYEQYF	TRBJ2-7	TRBD2	TRBV30	NA
TGTGCCAGCAGCCGTTCGAGAGGAAGCACCGGGGAGCTGTTTTTT	CASSRSRGSTGELFF	TRBJ2-2	NA	TRBV7-2	few
TGTGCCAGCAGTTCGACAGGGGAACATCAGCCCCAGCATTTT	CASSSTGEHQPQHF	TRBJ1-5	TRBD1	TRBV27	NA
TGTGCCAGCAGCCTATGGACAGCATCCTACGAGCAGTACTTC	CASSLWTASYEQYF	TRBJ2-7	NA	TRBV6-6	few
TGCGCCAGCAGTCCGGGGGCTCTCCCCTACGAGCAGTACTTC	CASSPGALPYEQYF	TRBJ2-7	NA	TRBV5-1	NA
TGTGCCAGCAGCCCACTGGGGGGTCAGTGGGAGACCCAGTACTTC	CASSPLGGQWETQYF	TRBJ2-5	NA	TRBV9	NA
TGTGCCAGCAGCTTGTGGACTCAAGCCTACGAGCAGTACTTC	CASSLWTQAYEQYF	TRBJ2-7	NA	TRBV5-4	few
TGCAGCGTTGAGACGGGACCAAACACCGGGGAGCTGTTTTTT	CSVETGPNTGELFF	TRBJ2-2	NA	TRBV29-1	NA
TGTGCCAGCAGTGAGCGGTCGAGGTCGTATGGCTACACCTTC	CASSERSRSYGYTF	TRBJ1-2	NA	TRBV25-1	NA
TGCAGCGTTGAAGTGTGGCAGTCTGGCTACACCTTC	CSVEVWQSGYTF	TRBJ1-2	NA	TRBV29-1	NA
TGTGCCAGCAGCTTAGTCGCGGGGAATGGGGCCAACGTCCTGACTTTC	CASSLVAGNGANVLTF	TRBJ2-6	NA	TRBV11-2	NA
TGCAGCGTTCCGGACCTTACAGGGCTTCGGGATACGCAGTATTTT	CSVPDLTGLRDTQYF	TRBJ2-3	NA	TRBV29-1	few
TGTGCCAGTGGGACGGTACTCACTGAAGCTTTCTTT	CASGTVLTEAFF	TRBJ1-1	NA	TRBV6-6	NA
TGCAGCGCTTTTGACGGAGATCAGCCCCAGCATTTT	CSAFDGDQPQHF	TRBJ1-5	NA	TRBV29-1	NA
TGTGCCTGGAGTGGGGGACAGGGCGGCTACACCTTC	CAWSGGQGGYTF	TRBJ1-2	TRBD1	TRBV30	once
TGTGCCTGGATAAGCCGAATTCCAACCTATGGCTACACCTTC	CAWISRIPTYGYTF	TRBJ1-2	NA	TRBV30	NA
TGCAGTGCTGGGGGTACCACTGAAGCTTTCTTT	CSAGGTTEAFF	TRBJ1-1	NA	TRBV20-1	few
TGCGCCAGCAGCCAGCCTACCGACCGGAGGCGGGATACGCAGTATTTT	CASSQPTDRRRDTQYF	TRBJ2-3	NA	TRBV4-1	NA
TGTGCCAGCAGCTTAAAATCGAGGGCGAGCTCCTATAATTCACCCCTCCACTTT	CASSLKSRASSYNSPLHF	TRBJ1-6	NA	TRBV7-6	NA
TGTGCCAGCAGTGACCCTGGCCCCGGCACCCAGTACTTC	CASSDPGPGTQYF	TRBJ2-4	NA	TRBV6-1	NA
TGCAGCGTTGCCGACGGAAACACCATATATTTT	CSVADGNTIYF	TRBJ1-3	NA	TRBV29-1	NA
TGTGCCATGGGGAGCTCTGGGGCCAACGTCCTGACTTTC	CAMGSSGANVLTF	TRBJ2-6	NA	TRBV2	NA
TGTGCCTGGAGTTGGGGGTCTAGCTATGGCTACACCTTC	CAWSWGSSYGYTF	TRBJ1-2	NA	TRBV30	NA
TGCAGCGTCCAACAGGGGTTCGACGAGCAGTACTTC	CSVQQGFDEQYF	TRBJ2-7	TRBD1	TRBV29-1	NA
TGCAGCGTAGTCTCTGTTGGATCCTACGAGCAGTACTTC	CSVVSVGSYEQYF	TRBJ2-7	NA	TRBV29-1	NA
TGTGCCAGCAGTCAGACTAGCGGGGGAACAGTGGCCCAGTACTTC	CASSQTSGGTVAQYF	TRBJ2-5	TRBD2	TRBV6-1	NA
TGTGCCAGCAGCCTCCGCGGGCGGGGGGACACAGATACGCAGTATTTT	CASSLRGRGDTDTQYF	TRBJ2-3	TRBD2	TRBV9	NA
TGTGCCATCAGCTTCGAAGACAATCAGCCCCAGCATTTT	CAISFEDNQPQHF	TRBJ1-5	NA	TRBV10-3	NA
TGCAGCGTTGGGCAGGTGATTTGGAATGAGCAGTTCTTC	CSVGQVIWNEQFF	TRBJ2-1	NA	TRBV29-1	NA
TGTGCCAGCAGCTTGCGAAACGAGCAGTACTTC	CASSLRNEQYF	TRBJ2-7	NA	TRBV5-6	NA